This entry describes one T cell receptor (beta chain). This CDR3 region has 19 residues. With 3 bases clipped from V and 7 bases from J, the junction kept 20 bases outside the gene matches. From germline, CDR1 is SGHAT and CDR2 FQNNGV. This entry belongs to a study of identical twins. A single record per CDR3 protein comes from TCRdb applying MiXCR to the 5' RACE reads. The sample consists of some 660,000 distinct CDR3 sequences, 8.5% to 9.5% of them appearing once. The same sample was also studied in work on yellow fever vaccine responses in identical twins.

The sequenced sample was PBMCs. The chain links TRBV11-2 to TRBJ1-1; 10 bases agree with TRBD1. The receptor was derived from a woman younger than 30 in good health. Here the CDR3 reads CASSFFPWGQDRGAGEAFF. The CDR3 DNA reads TGTGCCAGCAGCTTTTTCCCGTGGGGTCAGGACAGGGGGGCAGGTGAAGCTTTCTTT.